The TCR beta chain under discussion was sequenced for a study of T cells after posttransplantation cyclophosphamide. Study-wide points: Recipient CMV seropositivity and CMV reactivation strongly tracked TRB clonality.

The CDR3 consists of 15 residues. CDR1 and CDR2 (germline): MDHEN, SYDVKM. Trimming shortened V by 1 base and J by 5 bases, and 11 bases separated the two germline ends. This clone was observed at least ten times. The antigen is not known. Assay used: immunoSEQ multiplex PCR; TCRdb lists only in-frame clones, some missing. This repertoire holds about 22,000 clones, and none appear only once. This receptor was taken from a woman in her fifties or sixties in good health, CMV-negative, and a related stem cell transplant donor. The chain is built from TRBV28 and TRBJ2-2; D gene ambiguous. Material: PBMCs. As DNA, the CDR3 is TGTGCCAGCAGTTTATCCCCGAACAGTACCGGGGAGCTGTTTTTT. Translating gives CASSLSPNSTGELFF.